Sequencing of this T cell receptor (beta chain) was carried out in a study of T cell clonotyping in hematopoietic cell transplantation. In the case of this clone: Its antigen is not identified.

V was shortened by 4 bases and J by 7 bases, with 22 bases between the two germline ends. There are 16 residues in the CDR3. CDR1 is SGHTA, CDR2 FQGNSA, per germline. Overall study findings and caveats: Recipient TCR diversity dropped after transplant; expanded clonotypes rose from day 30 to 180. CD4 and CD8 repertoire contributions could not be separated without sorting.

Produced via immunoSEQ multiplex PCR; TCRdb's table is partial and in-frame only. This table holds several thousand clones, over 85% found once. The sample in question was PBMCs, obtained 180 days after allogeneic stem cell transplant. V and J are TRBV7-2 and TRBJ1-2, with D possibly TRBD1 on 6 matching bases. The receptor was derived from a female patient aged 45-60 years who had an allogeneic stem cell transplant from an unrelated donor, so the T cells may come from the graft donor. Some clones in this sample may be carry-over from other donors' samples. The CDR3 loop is CASSSGLGGGDGGYTF. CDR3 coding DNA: TGTGCCAGCAGCTCGGGGTTGGGGGGCGGCGACGGTGGCTACACCTTC.